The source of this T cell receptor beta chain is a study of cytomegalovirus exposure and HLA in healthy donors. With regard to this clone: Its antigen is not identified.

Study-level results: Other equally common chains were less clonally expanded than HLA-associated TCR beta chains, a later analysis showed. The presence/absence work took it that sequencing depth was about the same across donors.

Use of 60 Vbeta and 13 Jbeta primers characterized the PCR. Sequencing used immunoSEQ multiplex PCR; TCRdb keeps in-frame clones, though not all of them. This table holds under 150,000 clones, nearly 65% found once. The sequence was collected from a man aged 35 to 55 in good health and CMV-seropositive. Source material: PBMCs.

In DNA form, the CDR3 reads TGTGCCAGCACCCTCGGGAGGCGGGGGGCAAGCACAGATACGCAGTATTTT. It specifies CASTLGRRGASTDTQYF. The V gene is TRBV2, the J gene TRBJ2-3; 8 nucleotides agree with TRBD2. Germline CDR1 SNHLY, CDR2 FYNNEI. The CDR3 extends over 17 amino acids. The trim removed 7 bases at V and 0 bases at J, leaving 12 bases unmatched.